The clone carrying this T cell receptor beta chain was counted between two and nine times. What it binds is not known. The data were taken from a study of blood T cells in healthy people across ages. It was with a sample-barcoded 5' primer and a J-beta primer mix that a second PCR of about 6 to 12 cycles was run. TCRdb recomputed calls from the 5' RACE reads with MiXCR, one row per CDR3 protein. Of about 400,000 distinct CDR3 sequences listed, over 45% are singletons. Germline lookup yields CDR1 SQVTM and CDR2 ANQGSEA. The junction had 6 bases not matched to a gene; V was cut back by 4 bases and J by 1 base. The CDR3 covers 15 residues. Each donor gave 9.5 to 10 milliliters of peripheral blood. Study findings and constraints: The diversity estimates, figures obtained from one million T cells, were considered underestimates. As age increased, TCR beta diversity per million T cells fell in a roughly linear fashion.

The gene calls are TRBV29-1 and TRBJ2-3; TRBD1 matches 9 bases. This TCR derives from a man aged 55-75 years in good health. The sample taken for sequencing was blood. For the CDR3, the DNA is TGCAGCGTTGGGCCGAGACAGGGGGGCACAGATACGCAGTATTTT. This codes for CSVGPRQGGTDTQYF.